What follows describes a single TCR beta chain. Its antigen is not identified. These data come from a study of shared clonotypes between healthy human individuals. General observations from the study: Larger richness was generally estimated for naive than memory subsets. Some naive CD4 clonotypes, 5% to 5.5%, turned up in common across several donors.

Between the trimmed V and J ends, which lost 5 bases and 6 bases, there was a span of 20 bases. The V gene's germline CDR1 is SGHTS and CDR2 YDEGEE. This CDR3 is built from 15 residues. Method: immunoSEQ multiplex PCR; TCRdb's copy keeps in-frame clones and lacks some. The sample gives around 2,000,000 clones, about 95% of which show up once; 0.85% to 1.2% is in the top ten. CD8 cells classed as naive were CD45RO-negative and positively selected for CCR7, excluding terminally differentiated effector memory CD45RA+ cells. The V gene is TRBV5-8, the J gene TRBJ1-1, with a weak D call TRBD1 (5 bases). The receptor's source is a man between 18 and 35 years old in good health. Sequencing input: naive CD8+ T cells sorted from blood. For the CDR3, the DNA is TGTGCCAGCAGTTACCGGGACCTCGCGTCCCCTGAAGCTTTCTTT. This gives the protein CASSYRDLASPEAFF.